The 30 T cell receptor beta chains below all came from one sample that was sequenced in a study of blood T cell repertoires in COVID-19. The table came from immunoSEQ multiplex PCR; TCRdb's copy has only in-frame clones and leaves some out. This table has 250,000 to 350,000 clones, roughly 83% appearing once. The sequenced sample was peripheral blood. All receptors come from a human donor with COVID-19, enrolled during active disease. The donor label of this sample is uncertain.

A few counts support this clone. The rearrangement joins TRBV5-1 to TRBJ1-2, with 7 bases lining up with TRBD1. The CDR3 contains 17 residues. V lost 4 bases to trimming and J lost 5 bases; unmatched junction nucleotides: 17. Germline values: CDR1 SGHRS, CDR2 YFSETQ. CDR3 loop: CASSLRTGGIEVYGYTF. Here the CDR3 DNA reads TGCGCCAGCAGCCTACGGACAGGCGGGATAGAGGTATATGGCTACACCTTC.

The CDR3 is CATSDSLAGPYNEQFF. Here the CDR3 DNA reads TGTGCCACCAGTGATTCACTAGCGGGGCCCTACAATGAGCAGTTCTTC. This chain connects TRBV24-1 to TRBJ2-1, with 10 nucleotides matching TRBD2. The CDR3 extends over 16 amino acids. CDR1 and CDR2 from the germline V gene are KGHDR and SFDVKD. V gave up 2 bases and J gave up 2 bases; unmatched junction bases: 2.

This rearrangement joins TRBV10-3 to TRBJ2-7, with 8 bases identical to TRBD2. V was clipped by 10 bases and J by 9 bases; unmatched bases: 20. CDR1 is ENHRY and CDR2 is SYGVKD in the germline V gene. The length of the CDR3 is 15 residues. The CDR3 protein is CATSLGIAGTAGQYF. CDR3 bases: TGTGCCACCAGCCTCGGGATAGCGGGGACCGCGGGGCAGTACTTC.

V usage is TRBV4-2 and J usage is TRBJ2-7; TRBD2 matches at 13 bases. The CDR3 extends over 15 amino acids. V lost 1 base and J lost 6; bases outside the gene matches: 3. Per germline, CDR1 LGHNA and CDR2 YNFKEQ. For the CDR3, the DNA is TGTGCCAGCAGCCAAGTGGGACTAGCGGGATCCGAGCAGTACTTC. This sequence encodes CASSQVGLAGSEQYF.

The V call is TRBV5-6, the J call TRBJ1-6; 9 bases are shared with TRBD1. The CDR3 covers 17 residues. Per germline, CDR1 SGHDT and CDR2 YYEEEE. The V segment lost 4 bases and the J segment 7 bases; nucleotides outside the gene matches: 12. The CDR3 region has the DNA TGTGCCAGCAGCCTTACTGCCGGGACAGGGCCAAATTCACCCCTCCACTTT. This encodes CASSLTAGTGPNSPLHF.

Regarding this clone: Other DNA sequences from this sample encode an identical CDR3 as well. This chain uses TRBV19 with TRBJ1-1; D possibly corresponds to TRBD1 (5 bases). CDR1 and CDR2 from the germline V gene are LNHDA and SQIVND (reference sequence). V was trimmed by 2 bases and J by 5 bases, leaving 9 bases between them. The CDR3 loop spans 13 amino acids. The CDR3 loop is CASSIQGSTEAFF. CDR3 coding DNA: TGTGCCAGTAGTATACAGGGCTCAACTGAAGCTTTCTTT.

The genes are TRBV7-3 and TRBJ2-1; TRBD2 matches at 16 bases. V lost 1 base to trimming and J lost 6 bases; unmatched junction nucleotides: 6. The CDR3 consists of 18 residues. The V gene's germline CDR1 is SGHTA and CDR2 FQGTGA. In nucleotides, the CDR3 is TGTGCCAGCAGCTTAATCGGGACTAGCGGGAGGGTTGGCAATGAGCAGTTCTTC. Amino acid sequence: CASSLIGTSGRVGNEQFF.

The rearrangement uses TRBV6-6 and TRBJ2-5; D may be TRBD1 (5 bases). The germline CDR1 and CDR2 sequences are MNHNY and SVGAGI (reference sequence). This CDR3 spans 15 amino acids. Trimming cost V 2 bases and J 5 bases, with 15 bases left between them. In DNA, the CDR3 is TGTGCCAGCAGTTACACCGCAGGGCCTCGGGAGACCCAGTACTTC. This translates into CASSYTAGPRETQYF.

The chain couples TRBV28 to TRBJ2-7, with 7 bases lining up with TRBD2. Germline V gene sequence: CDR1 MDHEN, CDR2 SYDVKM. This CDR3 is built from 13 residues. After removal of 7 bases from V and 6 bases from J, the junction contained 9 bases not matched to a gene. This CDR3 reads CASKGRENLEQYF. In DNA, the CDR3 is TGTGCCAGCAAAGGGCGGGAGAATCTCGAGCAGTACTTC. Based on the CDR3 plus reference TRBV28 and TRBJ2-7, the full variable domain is DVKVTQSSRYLVKRTGEKVFLECVQDMDHENMFWYRQDPGLGLRLIYFSYDVKMKEKGDIPEGYSVSREKKERFSLILESASTNQTSMYLCASKGRENLEQYFGPGTRLTVT.

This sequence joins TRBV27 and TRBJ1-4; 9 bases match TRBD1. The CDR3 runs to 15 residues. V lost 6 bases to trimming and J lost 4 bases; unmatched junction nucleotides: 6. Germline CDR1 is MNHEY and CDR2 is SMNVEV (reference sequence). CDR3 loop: CASRLGGQGNEKLFF. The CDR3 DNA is TGTGCCAGCAGGCTAGGGGGACAGGGTAATGAAAAACTGTTTTTT.

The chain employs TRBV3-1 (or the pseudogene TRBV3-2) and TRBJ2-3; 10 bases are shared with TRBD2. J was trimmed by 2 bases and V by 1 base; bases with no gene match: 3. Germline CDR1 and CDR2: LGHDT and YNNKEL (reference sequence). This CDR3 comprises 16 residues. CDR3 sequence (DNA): TGTGCCAGCAGCCAAGGTCTAGCGGGAGCCACAGATACGCAGTATTTT. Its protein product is CASSQGLAGATDTQYF.

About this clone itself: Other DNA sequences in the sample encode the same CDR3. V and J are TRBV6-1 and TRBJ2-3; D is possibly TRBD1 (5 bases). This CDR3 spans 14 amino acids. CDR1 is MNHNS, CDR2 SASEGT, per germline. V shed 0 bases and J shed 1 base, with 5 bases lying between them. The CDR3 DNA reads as TGTGCCAGCAGTGAAGCAGGGGGCACAGATACGCAGTATTTT. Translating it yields CASSEAGGTDTQYF.

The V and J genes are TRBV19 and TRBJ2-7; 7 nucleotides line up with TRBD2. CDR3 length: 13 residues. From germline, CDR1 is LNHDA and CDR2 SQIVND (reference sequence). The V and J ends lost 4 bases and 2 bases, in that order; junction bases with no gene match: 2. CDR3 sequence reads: CASSTGTTYEQYF. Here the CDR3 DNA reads TGTGCCAGTAGTACTGGGACTACCTACGAGCAGTACTTC.

CDR3 sequence (DNA): TGTGCCAGCAGCTTTAGCGGAGGGGTCTACAATGAGCAGTTCTTC. Amino acids: CASSFSGGVYNEQFF. The V and J genes are TRBV7-2 and TRBJ2-1, with D perhaps TRBD2 (6 bases). The CDR3 is 15 residues long. V lost 3 bases and J lost 3, with 12 bases in between. Germline loops: CDR1 SGHTA, CDR2 FQGNSA.

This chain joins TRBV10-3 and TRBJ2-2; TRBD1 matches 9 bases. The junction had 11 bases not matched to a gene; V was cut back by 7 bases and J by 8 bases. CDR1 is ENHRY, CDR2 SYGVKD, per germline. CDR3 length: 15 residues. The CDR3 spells CAIKKDRGVAGELFF. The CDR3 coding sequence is TGTGCCATCAAGAAGGACAGGGGTGTGGCAGGGGAGCTGTTTTTT.

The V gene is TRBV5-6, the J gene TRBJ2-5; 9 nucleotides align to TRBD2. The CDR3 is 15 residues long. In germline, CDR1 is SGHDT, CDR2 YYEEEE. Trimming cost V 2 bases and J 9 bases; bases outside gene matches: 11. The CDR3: CASSLGLAGRMAQYF. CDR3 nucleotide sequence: TGTGCCAGCAGCTTAGGGCTAGCGGGGCGAATGGCCCAGTACTTC.

The CDR3 region is CASSLGTSGRNEQFF. CDR3 nucleotide sequence: TGTGCCAGCAGTTTGGGGACTAGCGGGAGAAATGAGCAGTTCTTC. V gene TRBV28 combines with J gene TRBJ2-1; 14 bases fit TRBD2. The ends lost 3 bases at V and 7 bases at J; junction bases unmatched: 2. Germline assignment: CDR1 MDHEN and CDR2 SYDVKM. The CDR3 covers 15 residues.

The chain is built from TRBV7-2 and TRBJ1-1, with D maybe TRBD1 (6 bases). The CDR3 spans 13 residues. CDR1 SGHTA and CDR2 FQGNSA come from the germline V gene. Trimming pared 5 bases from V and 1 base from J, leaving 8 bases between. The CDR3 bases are TGTGCCAGCAGCGAACAGGGGAACACTGAAGCTTTCTTT. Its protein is CASSEQGNTEAFF. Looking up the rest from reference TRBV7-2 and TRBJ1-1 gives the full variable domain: GAGVSQSPSNKVTEKGKDVELRCDPISGHTALYWYRQSLGQGLEFLIYFQGNSAPDKSGLPSDRFSAERTGGSVSTLTIQRTQQEDSAVYLCASSEQGNTEAFFGQGTRLTVV.

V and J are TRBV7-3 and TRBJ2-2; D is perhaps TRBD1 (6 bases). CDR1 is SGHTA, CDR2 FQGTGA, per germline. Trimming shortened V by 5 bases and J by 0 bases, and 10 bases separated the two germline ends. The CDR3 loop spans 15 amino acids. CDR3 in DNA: TGTGCCAGCAGCACAGGGTTTGCGAACACCGGGGAGCTGTTTTTT. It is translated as CASSTGFANTGELFF.

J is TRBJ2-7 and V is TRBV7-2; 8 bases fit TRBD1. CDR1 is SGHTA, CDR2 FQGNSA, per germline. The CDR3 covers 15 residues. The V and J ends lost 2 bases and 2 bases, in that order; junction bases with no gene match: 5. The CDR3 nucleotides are TGTGCCAGCAGCTTAAACCGGGACAGGCCCTACGAGCAGTACTTC. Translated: CASSLNRDRPYEQYF.

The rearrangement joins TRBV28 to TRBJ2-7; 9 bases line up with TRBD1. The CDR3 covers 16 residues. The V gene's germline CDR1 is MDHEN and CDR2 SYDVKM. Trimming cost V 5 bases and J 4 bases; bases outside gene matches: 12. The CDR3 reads CASSPYRGHNYYEQYF. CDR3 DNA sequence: TGTGCCAGCAGTCCCTACAGGGGGCATAATTATTACGAGCAGTACTTC. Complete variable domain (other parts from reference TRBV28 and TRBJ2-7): DVKVTQSSRYLVKRTGEKVFLECVQDMDHENMFWYRQDPGLGLRLIYFSYDVKMKEKGDIPEGYSVSREKKERFSLILESASTNQTSMYLCASSPYRGHNYYEQYFGPGTRLTVT.

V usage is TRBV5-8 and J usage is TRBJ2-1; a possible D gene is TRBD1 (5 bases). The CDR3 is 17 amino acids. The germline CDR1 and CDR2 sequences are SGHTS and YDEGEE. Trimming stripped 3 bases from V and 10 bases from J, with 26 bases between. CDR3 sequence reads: CASSYQGGRGSRIEQFF. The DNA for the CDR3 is TGTGCCAGCAGCTACCAGGGTGGCCGAGGCTCGAGGATAGAGCAGTTCTTC.

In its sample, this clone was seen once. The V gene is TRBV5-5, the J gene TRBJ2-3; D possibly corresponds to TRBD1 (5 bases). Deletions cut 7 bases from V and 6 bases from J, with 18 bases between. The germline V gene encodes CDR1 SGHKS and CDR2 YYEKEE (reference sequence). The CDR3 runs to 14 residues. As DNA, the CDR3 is TGTGCCAGCCTAGTGGTGGGGCCGCCGGATACGCAGTATTTT. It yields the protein CASLVVGPPDTQYF.

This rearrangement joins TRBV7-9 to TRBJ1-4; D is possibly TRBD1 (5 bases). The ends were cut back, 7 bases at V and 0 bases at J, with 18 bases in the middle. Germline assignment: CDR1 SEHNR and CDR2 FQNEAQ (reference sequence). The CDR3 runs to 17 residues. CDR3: CASNRPRGTPTNEKLFF. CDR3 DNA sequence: TGTGCCAGCAATCGGCCGCGAGGGACTCCAACTAATGAAAAACTGTTTTTT. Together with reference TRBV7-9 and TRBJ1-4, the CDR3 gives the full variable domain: DTGVSQNPRHKITKRGQNVTFRCDPISEHNRLYWYRQTLGQGPEFLTYFQNEAQLEKSRLLSDRFSAERPKGSFSTLEIQRTEQGDSAMYLCASNRPRGTPTNEKLFFGSGTQLSVL.

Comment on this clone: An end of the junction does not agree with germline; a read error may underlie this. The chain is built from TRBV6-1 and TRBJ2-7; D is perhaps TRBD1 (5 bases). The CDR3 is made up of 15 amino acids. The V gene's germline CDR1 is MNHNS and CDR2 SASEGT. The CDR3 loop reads CASREGAVLLYEQYF. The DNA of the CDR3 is TGTGCCAGCAGGGAAGGGGCCGTCCTTTTGTACGAGCAGTACTTC.

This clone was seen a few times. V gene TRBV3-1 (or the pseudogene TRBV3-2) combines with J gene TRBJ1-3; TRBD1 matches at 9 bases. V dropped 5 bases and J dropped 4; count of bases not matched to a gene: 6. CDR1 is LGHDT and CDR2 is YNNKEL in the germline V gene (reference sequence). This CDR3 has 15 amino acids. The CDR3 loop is CASSRDREIGNTIYF. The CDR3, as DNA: TGTGCCAGCAGCAGGGACAGGGAGATCGGAAACACCATATATTTT.

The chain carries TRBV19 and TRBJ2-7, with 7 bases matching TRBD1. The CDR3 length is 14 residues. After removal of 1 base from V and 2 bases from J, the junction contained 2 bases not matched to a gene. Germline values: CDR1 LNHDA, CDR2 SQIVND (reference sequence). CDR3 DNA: TGTGCCAGTAGTATAGTTACAGGGGCCTACGAGCAGTACTTC. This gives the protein CASSIVTGAYEQYF.

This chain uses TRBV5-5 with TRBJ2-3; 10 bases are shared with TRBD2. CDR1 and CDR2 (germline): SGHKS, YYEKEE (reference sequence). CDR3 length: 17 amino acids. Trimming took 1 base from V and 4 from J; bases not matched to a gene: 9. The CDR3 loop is CASSLTSSGSWADTQYF. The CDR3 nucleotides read TGTGCCAGCAGCTTGACGTCTAGCGGGAGTTGGGCAGATACGCAGTATTTT.

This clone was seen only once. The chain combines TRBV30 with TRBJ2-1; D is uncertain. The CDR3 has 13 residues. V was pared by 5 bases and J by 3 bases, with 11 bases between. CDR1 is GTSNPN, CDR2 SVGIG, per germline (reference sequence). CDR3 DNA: TGTGCCTGGGCGGAGCAGAACTACAATGAGCAGTTCTTC. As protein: CAWAEQNYNEQFF.

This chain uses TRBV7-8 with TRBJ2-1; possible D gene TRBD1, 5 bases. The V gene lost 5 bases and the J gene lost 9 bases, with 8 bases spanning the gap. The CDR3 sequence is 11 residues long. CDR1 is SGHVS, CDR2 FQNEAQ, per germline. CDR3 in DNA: TGTGCCAGCAGCCAGGACATTGAGCAGTTCTTC. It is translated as CASSQDIEQFF.